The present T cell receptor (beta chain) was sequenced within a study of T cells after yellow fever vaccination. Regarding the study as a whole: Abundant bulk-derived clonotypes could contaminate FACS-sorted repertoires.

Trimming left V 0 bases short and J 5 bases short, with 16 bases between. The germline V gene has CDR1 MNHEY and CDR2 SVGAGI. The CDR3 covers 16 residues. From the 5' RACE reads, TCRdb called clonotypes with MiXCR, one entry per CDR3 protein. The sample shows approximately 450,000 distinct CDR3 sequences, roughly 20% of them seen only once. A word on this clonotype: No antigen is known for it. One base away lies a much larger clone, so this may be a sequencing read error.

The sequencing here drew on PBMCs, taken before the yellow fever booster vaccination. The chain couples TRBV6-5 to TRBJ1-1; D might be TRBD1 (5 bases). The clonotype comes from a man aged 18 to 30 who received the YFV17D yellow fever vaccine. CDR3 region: CASSYSAWGQGTEAFF. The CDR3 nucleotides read TGTGCCAGCAGTTACTCGGCATGGGGCCAGGGAACTGAAGCTTTCTTT.